Each of the 32 T cell receptor beta chains below was sequenced from the same sample in a study of control samples from healthy donors and cancer patients. The assay was immunoSEQ multiplex PCR, and TCRdb's table has in-frame clones only and misses some. This sample has approximately 120,000 clones, with around 89% found just once. Sequencing was performed on blood. The receptors shown here come from a woman in her 50s in good health.

The table lists this clone with a few counts. This rearrangement joins TRBV7-9 to TRBJ2-2; D ambiguous. The CDR3 runs 14 residues. V gave up 5 bases and J gave up 2 bases, with 9 bases separating them. The V gene's germline CDR1 is SEHNR and CDR2 FQNEAQ (reference sequence). CDR3 DNA sequence: TGTGCCAGCAGCAAAACAGCTAACACCGGGGAGCTGTTTTTT. This encodes CASSKTANTGELFF.

The chain couples TRBV2 to TRBJ2-4; TRBD1 matches 8 bases. Trimming cost V 5 bases and J 0 bases; bases outside gene matches: 9. The CDR3 is 17 amino acids. CDR1 is SNHLY and CDR2 is FYNNEI in the germline V gene. The CDR3 reads CASSYLRQGLAKNIQYF. Here the CDR3 DNA reads TGTGCCAGCAGTTACCTCCGACAGGGGTTAGCCAAAAACATTCAGTACTTC.

This clone was observed a single time. The chain employs TRBV11-2 and TRBJ2-5; D is unclear. Trimming took off 7 bases at V and 5 bases at J, with 20 bases between the two ends. Germline CDR1 is SGHAT and CDR2 is FQNNGV. The CDR3 consists of 15 residues. CDR3 in DNA: TGTGCCAGCACCATACACACCGCTGGGGTTGAGACCCAGTACTTC. Protein sequence: CASTIHTAGVETQYF.

This clone was detected only a few times. The rearrangement links TRBV27 to TRBJ2-7, with 8 bases identical to TRBD1. The V gene's germline CDR1 is MNHEY and CDR2 SMNVEV (reference sequence). The V gene end was trimmed by 5 bases and the J gene end by 11 bases; junction bases not matched to a gene: 20. The CDR3 runs to 16 residues. The CDR3 sequence: CASSQTGTGPQASKYF. CDR3 sequence (DNA): TGTGCCAGCAGTCAGACCGGGACAGGCCCCCAGGCGAGCAAGTACTTC.

The chain employs TRBV10-1 and TRBJ2-3; no reliable D call. In germline, CDR1 is WNHNN, CDR2 SYGVQD (reference sequence). Trimming removed 4 bases at V and 0 bases at J, with 8 bases between. CDR3 size: 14 residues. The CDR3 region has the DNA TGCGCCAGCAGTGTCGACCCTAGCACAGATACGCAGTATTTT. Its translation: CASSVDPSTDTQYF.

About this clone itself: Other DNA sequences in the same sample also yield this CDR3. The chain is built from TRBV15 and TRBJ1-5; D remains unclear. V lost 0 bases to trimming and J lost 4 bases, with 7 bases between them. The length of the CDR3 is 14 residues. The germline gives CDR1 LNHNV, CDR2 YYDKDF (reference sequence). DNA for the CDR3: TGTGCCACCAGCAGAGATCGAGGGAATCAGCCCCAGCATTTT. The encoded protein is CATSRDRGNQPQHF.

This rearrangement joins TRBV27 to TRBJ1-1; TRBD1 agrees at 7 bases. This CDR3 is 13 amino acids long. Germline assignment: CDR1 MNHEY and CDR2 SMNVEV (reference sequence). Trimming took 8 bases from V and 7 from J; bases not matched to a gene: 10. This CDR3 reads CASLRQGGDEAFF. DNA of the CDR3: TGTGCCAGCCTGAGACAGGGAGGTGATGAAGCTTTCTTT.

The gene calls are TRBV7-9 and TRBJ1-5, with 7 bases that match TRBD1. The CDR3 is made up of 15 amino acids. The germline CDR1 and CDR2 sequences are SEHNR and FQNEAQ (reference sequence). The junction had 7 bases not matched to a gene; V was cut back by 4 bases and J by 4 bases. The CDR3 sequence: CASSSGDSFNQPQHF. The CDR3 region has the DNA TGTGCCAGCAGCTCCGGGGACAGCTTTAATCAGCCCCAGCATTTT.

The genes are TRBV3-1 (or the pseudogene TRBV3-2) and TRBJ2-7; D is undetermined. The length of the CDR3 is 14 residues. Trimming stripped 4 bases from V and 0 bases from J, with 10 bases between. Germline loops: CDR1 LGHDT, CDR2 YNNKEL (reference sequence). As DNA, the CDR3 is TGTGCCAGCAGCCGCACGATATTCTCCTACGAGCAGTACGTC. The encoded protein is CASSRTIFSYEQYV.

This clone was counted once. The V gene is TRBV10-3, the J gene TRBJ2-2; D remains unclear. V lost 7 bases to trimming and J lost 5 bases, with 20 bases between them. CDR1 and CDR2 (germline): ENHRY, SYGVKD. CDR3 length equals 16 residues. CDR3 sequence reads: CAINGSPVSPTGELFF. DNA of the CDR3: TGTGCCATCAACGGAAGTCCAGTCAGTCCGACCGGGGAGCTGTTTTTT.

The V gene is TRBV6-6, the J gene TRBJ1-1, with D uncertain. Germline CDR1 reads MNHNY; CDR2 reads SVGAGI (reference sequence). The CDR3 is 14 residues long. The ends were cut back, 9 bases at V and 1 base at J, with 15 bases in the middle. This chain's CDR3 is CASKTSHGNTEAFF. CDR3 coding DNA: TGTGCCAGTAAGACTAGTCACGGGAACACTGAAGCTTTCTTT.

The chain recombines TRBV4-1 with TRBJ2-5; no clear D. The length of the CDR3 is 12 residues. V was shortened by 1 base and J by 5 bases, with 5 bases between the two germline ends. The germline V gene has CDR1 MGHRA and CDR2 YSYEKL. The CDR3 nucleotides read TGCGCCAGCAGCCAAGTATTGGAGACCCAGTACTTC. This gives the protein CASSQVLETQYF.

The chain carries TRBV6-5 and TRBJ1-5; D might be TRBD1 (5 bases). Germline CDR1 and CDR2: MNHEY and SVGAGI. The CDR3 loop spans 14 amino acids. The germline V and J ends were trimmed by 6 bases and 1 base, with 10 bases remaining between them. CDR3 DNA: TGTGCCAGCAGCTCTGGACAAAGCAATCAGCCCCAGCATTTT. Translated, it gives CASSSGQSNQPQHF.

As to this clone: This specimen includes other DNA sequences encoding the same CDR3. V gene TRBV7-3 combines with J gene TRBJ2-1; TRBD2 matches at 8 bases. V trimming: 0 bases; J trimming: 5 bases; junction bases outside the gene matches: 12. Germline V gene lookup returns CDR1 SGHTA and CDR2 FQGTGA. The CDR3 loop spans 18 amino acids. Here the CDR3 reads CASSLTGRGASRDNEQFF. CDR3 DNA sequence: TGTGCCAGCAGCTTAACGGGGCGGGGGGCCTCGAGGGACAATGAGCAGTTCTTC.

The V call is TRBV7-6, the J call TRBJ2-7; 13 positions agree with TRBD2. Germline CDR1 SGHVS, CDR2 FNYEAQ. CDR3 length: 18 residues. Losses at the gene ends were 6 bases for V and 0 bases for J; bases not matched to a gene: 11. As DNA, the CDR3 is TGTGCCAGCAGAAAACTAGCGGGGGGGCAGGGTTCCTCCTACGAGCAGTACTTC. This encodes CASRKLAGGQGSSYEQYF.

The genes are TRBV19 and TRBJ2-1, with D tentatively TRBD2 (5 bases). V lost 5 bases and J lost 8, with 13 bases in between. This CDR3 has 13 amino acids. Germline values: CDR1 LNHDA, CDR2 SQIVND (reference sequence). This CDR3 reads CASSFTRFDEQFF. CDR3 sequence (DNA): TGTGCCAGTAGTTTCACTAGGTTCGATGAGCAGTTCTTC.

A remark on this clone: This sample also contains other DNA sequences that code for the same CDR3. The chain links TRBV7-3 to TRBJ2-6; 9 bases are a match to TRBD2. Germline-derived CDR1 and CDR2 are SGHTA and FQGTGA. The V segment lost 1 base and the J segment 4 bases; nucleotides outside the gene matches: 14. The CDR3 spans 20 residues. The CDR3 loop reads CASSLRPSAGGPPGANVLTF. The DNA of the CDR3 is TGTGCCAGCAGCTTAAGACCCTCAGCGGGGGGCCCCCCGGGGGCCAACGTCCTGACTTTC.

The J gene is TRBJ2-3, the V gene TRBV7-2; 14 bases match TRBD2. J was trimmed by 8 bases and V by 2 bases; bases with no gene match: 6. This CDR3 comprises 16 residues. Germline loops: CDR1 SGHTA, CDR2 FQGNSA. The CDR3 reads CASSLTTSGGAGTQYF. The CDR3 DNA reads as TGTGCCAGCAGCTTAACGACTAGCGGGGGGGCCGGTACGCAGTATTTT.

The rearrangement uses TRBV9 and TRBJ2-1; D ambiguous. The CDR3 sequence is 14 residues long. V shed 0 bases and J shed 4 bases, with 8 bases lying between them. Germline CDR1 is SGDLS and CDR2 is YYNGEE. CDR3 sequence (DNA): TGTGCCAGCAGCGTAGCTTTAGGTTACAATGAGCAGTTCTTC. Encoded protein: CASSVALGYNEQFF.

V and J are TRBV27 and TRBJ2-5; D gene unclear. V lost 1 base and J lost 5, with 2 bases in between. The CDR3 is made up of 11 amino acids. Germline lookup yields CDR1 MNHEY and CDR2 SMNVEV (reference sequence). CDR3 residues: CASSLFETQYF. Here the CDR3 DNA reads TGTGCCAGCAGTTTATTTGAGACCCAGTACTTC.

V gene TRBV7-2 combines with J gene TRBJ1-2; D not resolved. V was shortened by 1 base and J by 5 bases, with 8 bases between the two germline ends. Germline V CDR1 and CDR2: SGHTA, FQGNSA. The CDR3 totals 13 residues. CDR3 bases: TGTGCCAGCAGCTTAGGGGCGGTGTATGGCTACACCTTC. Protein product: CASSLGAVYGYTF.

The rearrangement uses TRBV3-1 (or the pseudogene TRBV3-2) and TRBJ2-7; 7 bases map to TRBD2. The CDR3 is 12 residues long. The ends lost 4 bases at V and 7 bases at J; junction bases unmatched: 4. Germline CDR1 is LGHDT and CDR2 is YNNKEL (reference sequence). CDR3 amino acids: CASSPAGREQYF. DNA of the CDR3: TGTGCCAGCAGCCCGGCCGGGAGGGAGCAGTACTTC.

The DNA of the CDR3 is TGCGCCAGCAGCCCTATGCTAGCGGGAGCGGTATACAATGAGCAGTTCTTC. Protein: CASSPMLAGAVYNEQFF. The V gene is TRBV4-1, the J gene TRBJ2-1; 10 positions agree with TRBD2. Germline-derived CDR1 and CDR2 are MGHRA and YSYEKL. CDR3 size: 17 residues. The V and J ends lost 4 bases and 4 bases, in that order; junction bases with no gene match: 10.

V gene TRBV19 combines with J gene TRBJ1-5; no firm D call. The CDR3 totals 15 residues. Germline V gene lookup returns CDR1 LNHDA and CDR2 SQIVND (reference sequence). Trimming removed 3 bases from V and 4 bases from J, with 13 bases in between. CDR3 region: CASSMKAYRNQPQHF. The CDR3 DNA reads as TGTGCCAGTAGTATGAAGGCTTATCGTAATCAGCCCCAGCATTTT.

CDR3 nucleotides: TGTGCCAGCAGCGGAGCGGGAGTGGCAGAGACCCAGTACTTC. Translation: CASSGAGVAETQYF. This chain joins TRBV9 and TRBJ2-5; 8 nucleotides line up with TRBD2. This CDR3 is built from 14 residues. Germline CDR1 SGDLS, CDR2 YYNGEE. V was pared by 3 bases and J by 4 bases, with 5 bases of the junction left unmatched.

The rearrangement joins TRBV7-9 to TRBJ2-7, with TRBD2 matching over 7 bases. The CDR3 extends over 16 amino acids. The V gene end was trimmed by 8 bases and the J gene end by 4 bases; junction bases not matched to a gene: 17. Germline-derived CDR1 and CDR2 are SEHNR and FQNEAQ (reference sequence). CDR3 in DNA: TGTGCCAGCCGAGCCTGGGAGGCGGGAGAAACATACGAGCAGTACGTC. It encodes CASRAWEAGETYEQYV.

V usage is TRBV2 and J usage is TRBJ2-1, with TRBD2 matching over 9 bases. CDR1 is SNHLY and CDR2 is FYNNEI in the germline V gene. This CDR3 region has 15 residues. V lost 3 bases and J lost 9; bases outside the gene matches: 9. CDR3 sequence: CASSDLAGDRTEQFF. CDR3 coding DNA: TGTGCCAGCAGTGATTTAGCGGGAGATCGTACTGAGCAGTTCTTC.

The V gene is TRBV11-2, the J gene TRBJ2-3, with unresolved D. The CDR3 length is 16 residues. Germline CDR1 SGHAT, CDR2 FQNNGV. The V end lost 0 bases, the J end lost 0 bases, and 10 bases lay between the germline ends. CDR3 coding DNA: TGTGCCAGCAGCTTAGAGGAGCGACATAGCACAGATACGCAGTATTTT. Its protein product is CASSLEERHSTDTQYF. Drawing the rest from reference TRBV11-2 and TRBJ2-3, the complete variable domain is EAGVAQSPRYKIIEKRQSVAFWCNPISGHATLYWYQQILGQGPKLLIQFQNNGVVDDSQLPKDRFSAERLKGVDSTLKIQPAKLEDSAVYLCASSLEERHSTDTQYFGPGTRLTVL.

V usage is TRBV5-1 and J usage is TRBJ1-6, with D possibly TRBD1 on 6 matching bases. Per the germline V gene, CDR1 is SGHRS and CDR2 is YFSETQ. The CDR3 has 15 residues. Trimming pared 4 bases from V and 9 bases from J, leaving 17 bases between. As DNA, the CDR3 is TGCGCCAGCAGCGCAGACAGGTCGAAATCTTCACCCCTCCACTTT. This translates into CASSADRSKSSPLHF.

The chain links TRBV6-2 or TRBV6-3 to TRBJ2-3; D is unresolved. The CDR3 sequence is 16 residues long. V was shortened by 7 bases and J by 2 bases, with 19 bases between the two germline ends. Germline lookup yields CDR1 MNHEY and CDR2 SVGEGT. The CDR3 sequence: CASTPGPAYPTDTQYF. CDR3 coding DNA: TGTGCCAGCACCCCCGGGCCCGCTTATCCCACAGATACGCAGTATTTT.

This clone was detected once. The V gene is TRBV5-1, the J gene TRBJ1-1; D ambiguous. This CDR3 is 11 amino acids long. Germline V gene data show CDR1 as SGHRS and CDR2 as YFSETQ. V shed 6 bases and J shed 4 bases, with 7 bases lying between them. The CDR3 loop reads CASKETTEAFF. CDR3 sequence (DNA): TGCGCCAGCAAGGAAACCACTGAAGCTTTCTTT.

The chain combines TRBV19 with TRBJ2-1; D is perhaps TRBD2 (5 bases). V lost 3 bases and J lost 2, with 8 bases in between. The germline V gene encodes CDR1 LNHDA and CDR2 SQIVND (reference sequence). The CDR3 extends over 14 amino acids. Written as DNA, the CDR3 is TGTGCCAGTAGTATCGCCGGGGCCTACAATGAGCAGTTCTTC. Translating it yields CASSIAGAYNEQFF.